This TCR beta chain was documented in a study of T cell responses to AZD1222 COVID-19 vaccine. Generated by immunoSEQ multiplex PCR, the TCRdb table keeps only in-frame clones and is missing some. Here the sample spans about 130,000 clones, 80% to 95% being singletons. The trim removed 4 bases at V and 4 bases at J, leaving 1 base unmatched. The CDR3 sequence is 14 residues long. CDR1 is WNHNN and CDR2 is SYGVQD in the germline V gene (reference sequence). The input for sequencing was peripheral blood, taken on day 0 of MenACWY control vaccination. V and J are TRBV10-1 and TRBJ2-2, with 9 bases aligning to TRBD1. This receptor was taken from an adult in good health. DNA of the CDR3: TGCGCCAGCAGTGGGACAGGGGCCACCGGGGAGCTGTTTTTT. Translation gives CASSGTGATGELFF.